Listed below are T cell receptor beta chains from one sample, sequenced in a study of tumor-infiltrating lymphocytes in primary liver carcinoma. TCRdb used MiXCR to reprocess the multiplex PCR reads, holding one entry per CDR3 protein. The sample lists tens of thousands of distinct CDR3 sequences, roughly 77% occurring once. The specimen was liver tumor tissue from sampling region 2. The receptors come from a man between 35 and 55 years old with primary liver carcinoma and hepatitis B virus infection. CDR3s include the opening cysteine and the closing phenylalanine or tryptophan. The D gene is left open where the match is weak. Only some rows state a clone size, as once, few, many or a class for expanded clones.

TGCACCAGCAGTCTAGCGGGAGGTGTCATCGGGGAGCTGTTTTTT	CTSSLAGGVIGELFF	-	TRBV4-1	TRBJ2-2	15	TRBD2
TGTGCCAGCAGCGACAAGGGGGAGTTATGCAGTCAGTCCCAGCATTTT	CASSDKGELCSQSQHF	-	TRBV6-1	TRBJ1-5	16	-
TGTGCCAGCAGTGTCCCTATTGGGGGATCCTACGAGCAGTACTTC	CASSVPIGGSYEQYF	many	TRBV12-3/TRBV12-4	TRBJ2-7	15	-
TGTGCTAGCGGCACCGGGACCCAGAACTACAATGAGCAGTTCTTC	CASGTGTQNYNEQFF	-	TRBV6-6	TRBJ2-1	15	-
-	CASSVGLGALF	-	TRBV13	TRBJ1-1	11	-
TGCGCCAGCAACTTGGCAAGTGGGAGCTCCTACGAGCAGTACTTC	CASNLASGSSYEQYF	-	TRBV5-1	TRBJ2-7	15	-
TGTGCCAGCAGTCCCCCACAGCATGTGGGCACTGGAGCTTTCTTT	CASSPPQHVGTGAFF	-	TRBV11-2	TRBJ1-1	15	-
TGTGCCAGCAGCTTAGCGCAAGACGGGAGCAGCTCCTACGAGCAGTACTTC	CASSLAQDGSSSYEQYF	many	TRBV7-9	TRBJ2-7	17	-
TGCGCCAGCGAGAAAGTAGCGGGAAGCTCCTACAATGAGCAGCTCTTC	CASEKVAGSSYNEQLF	-	TRBV5-1	TRBJ2-1	16	TRBD2
TGTGCCCGGAGTTCCGCGAGTAACTATGGCTACACCTTC	CARSSASNYGYTF	once	TRBV30	TRBJ1-2	13	-
TGTGCCAGCAGTTACTTTAGCACAGATACGCAGTATTTT	CASSYFSTDTQYF	many	TRBV6-5	TRBJ2-3	13	-
TGTGCCAGCAGCTTAGCGGAGGGACAGCCCGAAGCTTTCTTT	CASSLAEGQPEAFF	many	TRBV7-9	TRBJ1-1	14	TRBD1
TGTGCCAGCAGCCCCCAACGGGGGTGGGACACTCGGTACTTT	CASSPQRGWDTRYF	-	TRBV11-2	TRBJ2-4	14	-
TGTGCCAGCAGCTTAGGGCCGGGGACGGGCAATCAGCCCCAGCATTTT	CASSLGPGTGNQPQHF	-	TRBV7-2	TRBJ1-5	16	-
TGTGCCAGCAGCTTTCTAGTGACAGATACGCAGTATTTT	CASSFLVTDTQYF	-	TRBV11-2	TRBJ2-3	13	-
TGTGCCGGCAGCCGAATGGGGGGACTGGGGTTCGGCACTGAAACTTTCTTT	CAGSRMGGLGFGTETFF	-	TRBV11-2	TRBJ1-1	17	-
TGTGCCCGCAGTTACACCCCAGGAGACTACAATGAGCAGTTCTTC	CARSYTPGDYNEQFF	-	TRBV6-5	TRBJ2-1	15	-
TGCAGTGCTGCTAGGGGGAATAGCACAGATACGCAGTATTTT	CSAARGNSTDTQYF	once	TRBV20-1	TRBJ2-3	14	-
TGTCCCAGCAGCCGAGCCGGGCCAATCTATGGCTACACCTTC	CPSSRAGPIYGYTF	-	TRBV7-9	TRBJ1-2	14	-
TGTGCCAGCAGTTTCCAGGGGGCGGTACAGTACTTC	CASSFQGAVQYF	medium-sized	TRBV12-3/TRBV12-4	TRBJ2-7	12	TRBD1
TGTGCCAGTAGTCGGGGACAGGGCGAGATCCAGTACTTC	CASSRGQGEIQYF	-	TRBV12-3/TRBV12-4	TRBJ2-5	13	TRBD1
TGTGCCAGCAGTTACGGGGGACCTAGTCCCGCCGAAGCTTTCTTT	CASSYGGPSPAEAFF	-	TRBV6-6	TRBJ1-1	15	-
TGTGCCAGCAGCTTAAACAGGGGCGGCACTGAAGCTTTCTTT	CASSLNRGGTEAFF	many	TRBV6-5	TRBJ1-1	14	TRBD1
TGTGCCAGCAGCTTCGGACAGGTGAATGAGCAGTTCTTC	CASSFGQVNEQFF	few	TRBV9	TRBJ2-1	13	TRBD1
TGTGTCAGCAGTGAAGGTCCCCGACAGGTAGACACTGAAGCTTTCTTT	CVSSEGPRQVDTEAFF	-	TRBV6-1	TRBJ1-1	16	-
TGTGTCACCTCAGGGGGGCGCGAGCAGTACTTC	CVTSGGREQYF	-	TRBV12-3/TRBV12-4	TRBJ2-7	11	-
TGTGCCCGCAGCCCCCAAGAAGATTTGGCTGGGGCCAACGTCCTGGCTTTC	CARSPQEDLAGANVLAF	-	TRBV4-2	TRBJ2-6	17	-
TGTACCAGCAGTTTCCCTCCGGGACTCGGTCAAGAGACCCAGTACTTC	CTSSFPPGLGQETQYF	-	TRBV6-6	TRBJ2-5	16	-
TGTGCCTGGAGTGCGCCTCAGGATTCTAGCACAGATACGCAGTATTTT	CAWSAPQDSSTDTQYF	many	TRBV30	TRBJ2-3	16	-
TGTGCCAGCAGGGATCACGAGACAGGGTCATACGAGCAGTACTTC	CASRDHETGSYEQYF	few	TRBV6-6	TRBJ2-7	15	TRBD1
TGTGCCAGCAGTCCCACGAGCCTACTCTGTCCTGGGGAGCTGTTTTTT	CASSPTSLLCPGELFF	-	TRBV6-6	TRBJ2-2	16	-